This entry lists 28 T cell receptor beta chains sequenced from one sample in a study of T-cell memory formation after mild COVID-19 listed by TCRdb under 2021. The library relied on 5' RACE. The sequencing machine was an Illumina NovaSeq 6000. Using fastp at Q25 and MiXCR, TCRdb reprocessed the public reads and kept productive beta chains. Rows merge per CDR3 protein into single entries with the most common DNA and genes. This sample comprises approximately 89,000 distinct CDR3 sequences, 25% of them detected only once. The ten largest clones add up to roughly two fifths of the sample. Sequenced material: PBMCs or a T cell subset sorted from them (not recorded which). The receptor source for this set is a man aged 18 to 35 who had mild COVID-19 (a few samples of this study predate the infection). The sample titles of this study are shuffled in the database, so cell type and time point are left out; the donor was told from shared clones.

The chain couples TRBV4-1 to TRBJ2-4; D gene unclear. Germline V gives CDR1 MGHRA, CDR2 YSYEKL. CDR3 length: 12 amino acids. V lost 4 bases and J 8 bases, leaving 9 bases between the germline ends. The CDR3 sequence: CASSPPDDIQYF. As DNA, the CDR3 is TGCGCCAGCAGCCCCCCGGACGACATTCAGTACTTC.

This clonotype has only a few counts. This chain connects TRBV16 to TRBJ2-3, with a tentative D call TRBD2 (5 bases). CDR1 and CDR2 (germline): KGHSY, FQNENV. V shed 7 bases and J shed 2 bases, with 16 bases lying between them. This CDR3 is 15 amino acids long. Written as DNA, the CDR3 is TGTGCCAGCACCCCGAAAGGAGCGGACACAGATACGCAGTATTTT. This translates into CASTPKGADTDTQYF.

V usage is TRBV4-1 and J usage is TRBJ2-7; D might be TRBD1 (6 bases). Trimming removed 2 bases from V and 0 bases from J, with 8 bases in between. The germline V gene has CDR1 MGHRA and CDR2 YSYEKL. The CDR3 length is 14 residues. This CDR3 reads CASSQTGPSYEQYF. The CDR3, as DNA: TGCGCCAGCAGCCAAACAGGGCCCTCCTACGAGCAGTACTTC.

The chain is built from TRBV14 and TRBJ2-7, with D maybe TRBD1 (6 bases). CDR1 and CDR2 (germline): SGHDN, FVKESK. This CDR3 spans 12 amino acids. Trimming removed 3 bases from V and 6 bases from J, with 9 bases in between. The CDR3 DNA sequence: TGTGCCAGCAGCCACACAGGGAGCGAGCAGTACTTC. Its translation: CASSHTGSEQYF.

The chain has TRBV20-1 and TRBJ2-7; 15 bases are a match to TRBD2. The germline V gene encodes CDR1 DFQATT and CDR2 SNEGSKA (reference sequence). There are 15 residues in the CDR3. The V segment lost 3 bases and the J segment 7 bases; nucleotides outside the gene matches: 7. CDR3 in amino acids: CSASDGGLAGGEQYF. CDR3 in DNA: TGCAGTGCTAGTGATGGGGGACTAGCGGGGGGAGAGCAGTACTTC.

This clonotype was seen more than once but under ten times. The chain carries TRBV3-1 and TRBJ1-1, with 11 positions matching TRBD1. Germline CDR1 is LGHDT and CDR2 is YNNKEL (reference sequence). V was clipped by 3 bases and J by 8 bases; unmatched bases: 11. The CDR3 is 16 residues long. The CDR3 protein is CASSQPGQGAFGEAFF. CDR3 DNA sequence: TGTGCCAGCAGCCAGCCCGGACAGGGGGCGTTTGGAGAAGCTTTCTTT.

The gene calls are TRBV4-1 and TRBJ1-2; no reliable D call. In germline, CDR1 is MGHRA, CDR2 YSYEKL. CDR3 length: 13 amino acids. V was trimmed by 1 base and J by 4 bases, leaving 7 bases between them. The CDR3 spells CASSQAGLYGYTF. The CDR3 region has the DNA TGCGCCAGCAGCCAAGCAGGCCTCTATGGCTACACCTTC.

In this sample, this clonotype turned up once. Relative to the germline gene, one junction end is altered; a read error may explain this. The J gene is TRBJ2-7, the V gene TRBV5-1, with a tentative D call TRBD1 (6 bases). The CDR3 runs to 14 residues. Looked up from germline, CDR1 is SGHRS and CDR2 is YFSETQ. The CDR3 bases are TGCGCCAGCAGCGTCCGGGACATCACCTACGAGCAGGACTTC. Protein product: CASSVRDITYEQDF.

In its sample, this clonotype was seen a few times. The rearrangement uses TRBV6-5 and TRBJ1-1; unclear D gene. Trimming shortened V by 3 bases and J by 7 bases, and 12 bases separated the two germline ends. The CDR3 contains 13 residues. CDR1 is MNHEY and CDR2 is SVGAGI in the germline V gene. This CDR3 reads CASSYYRHHEAFF. CDR3 nucleotides: TGTGCCAGCAGTTATTATCGTCACCATGAAGCTTTCTTT.

The chain employs TRBV29-1 and TRBJ1-1, with a weak D call TRBD1 (6 bases). CDR3 length: 12 residues. V was cut by 8 bases and J by 10 bases, with 20 bases left in between. Germline CDR1 and CDR2: SQVTM and ANQGSEA. The chain's CDR3 is CSIRTEILRAFF. CDR3 nucleotides: TGCAGCATACGGACAGAGATATTAAGAGCTTTCTTT.

This clonotype was recorded once. The rearrangement links TRBV4-3 to TRBJ1-2; D is perhaps TRBD1 (5 bases). V dropped 1 base and J dropped 6 bases, with 15 bases sitting between them. The CDR3 is 15 residues long. CDR1 and CDR2 (germline): LGHNA, YSLEER. CDR3 in DNA: TGCGCCAGCAGCCAAGTACGACCGGCGGGGCATGGCTACACCTTC. Its protein is CASSQVRPAGHGYTF.

This chain links TRBV6-2 or TRBV6-3 with TRBJ2-7; D gene ambiguous. V was pared by 5 bases and J by 2 bases, with 13 bases between. Germline V gene sequence: CDR1 MNHEY, CDR2 SVGEGT. The CDR3 is 14 residues long. The CDR3 bases are TGTGCCAGCAGTCCACCAGTCCTAACCTACGAGCAGTACGTC. Translated: CASSPPVLTYEQYV.

J is TRBJ2-4 and V is TRBV9; D perhaps matches TRBD2 (5 bases). Between the trimmed V and J ends, which lost 4 bases and 7 bases, there was a span of 15 bases. This CDR3 has 14 residues. Germline V gene lookup returns CDR1 SGDLS and CDR2 YYNGEE. CDR3 residues: CASSPPPSSNIQYF. DNA of the CDR3: TGTGCCAGCAGCCCTCCGCCTAGCAGCAACATTCAGTACTTC.

V gene TRBV15 combines with J gene TRBJ2-5; tentatively, D is TRBD2 (6 bases). CDR1 is LNHNV, CDR2 YYDKDF, per germline (reference sequence). This CDR3 comprises 19 residues. V lost 1 base and J 3 bases, leaving 24 bases between the germline ends. The CDR3 here is CATSRGRAAASIAEETQYF. In DNA form, the CDR3 reads TGTGCCACCAGCAGAGGACGCGCCGCCGCTAGTATAGCGGAAGAGACCCAGTACTTC.

This clonotype was observed at least ten times. The chain's CDR3 is CASSQAPGGEQFF. CDR3 in DNA: TGCGCCAGCAGCCAAGCCCCCGGGGGAGAGCAGTTCTTC. V is TRBV4-1 and J is TRBJ2-1; possibly TRBD2 for D (6 bases). This CDR3 spans 13 amino acids. V shed 1 base and J shed 10 bases, with 11 bases lying between them. The germline CDR1 and CDR2 sequences are MGHRA and YSYEKL.

This clonotype has only a few counts. This chain joins TRBV5-1 and TRBJ2-1; 9 bases agree with TRBD1. The germline V gene has CDR1 SGHRS and CDR2 YFSETQ. CDR3 length: 14 amino acids. V lost 6 bases and J lost 8; bases outside the gene matches: 9. CDR3 amino acids: CASIRDRVGDEQFF. The CDR3 nucleotides are TGCGCCAGCATTCGGGACAGGGTAGGAGATGAGCAGTTCTTC.

In this sample, this clonotype turned up many times. This chain joins TRBV27 and TRBJ1-1, with a possible D match to TRBD1 (6 bases). CDR3 length: 14 amino acids. Germline assignment: CDR1 MNHEY and CDR2 SMNVEV (reference sequence). The germline V and J ends were trimmed by 2 bases and 5 bases, with 12 bases remaining between them. This CDR3 reads CASSLQGRGTEAFF. CDR3 nucleotide sequence: TGTGCCAGCAGTTTACAGGGGAGAGGGACTGAAGCTTTCTTT.

This clonotype occurred once. CDR3 in amino acids: CASSLVVTGAILLRGYTF. In DNA form, the CDR3 reads TGTGCCAGCAGTTTAGTAGTTACAGGGGCGATACTCCTTCGGGGCTACACCTTC. The rearrangement joins TRBV12-3 or TRBV12-4 to TRBJ1-2, with 7 bases fitting TRBD1. The CDR3 is 18 amino acids. With V trimmed by 1 base and J by 8 bases, 19 bases remained unmatched.

This clonotype was counted once. The chain carries TRBV7-2 and TRBJ2-2; unclear D gene. With 3 bases removed from V and 3 bases from J, the gap between germline ends came to 8 bases. This CDR3 spans 14 amino acids. Per germline, CDR1 SGHTA and CDR2 FQGNSA. Here the CDR3 reads CASSLYRDTGELFF. Written as DNA, the CDR3 is TGTGCCAGCAGCTTGTACAGAGACACCGGGGAGCTGTTTTTT.

This clonotype has just a few counts. V usage is TRBV12-3 or TRBV12-4 and J usage is TRBJ2-3; D is undetermined. Trimming shortened V by 6 bases and J by 4 bases, and 8 bases separated the two germline ends. The CDR3 length is 12 residues. The CDR3 loop reads CASSEEADTQYF. The CDR3 nucleotides read TGTGCCAGCAGCGAGGAAGCAGATACGCAGTATTTT.

The chain carries TRBV11-2 and TRBJ2-7; TRBD2 matches at 9 bases. V shed 4 bases, J shed 2 bases, and the junction held 12 bases outside the gene matches. The CDR3 totals 17 residues. CDR1 and CDR2 (germline): SGHAT, FQNNGV. CDR3 sequence: CASSSEFRLAGPYEQYF. CDR3 sequence (DNA): TGTGCCAGCAGCTCGGAGTTTAGGCTAGCGGGGCCCTACGAGCAGTACTTC. The complete variable domain, with remaining parts taken from reference TRBV11-2 and TRBJ2-7, reads EAGVAQSPRYKIIEKRQSVAFWCNPISGHATLYWYQQILGQGPKLLIQFQNNGVVDDSQLPKDRFSAERLKGVDSTLKIQPAKLEDSAVYLCASSSEFRLAGPYEQYFGPGTRLTVT.

This clonotype was counted a few times. The chain combines TRBV2 with TRBJ2-3; tentatively, D is TRBD1 (5 bases). CDR1 and CDR2 (germline): SNHLY, FYNNEI. Trimming pared 8 bases from V and 2 bases from J, leaving 17 bases between. This CDR3 contains 15 residues. The CDR3 region has the DNA TGTGCCAGCGGCGTTACGCTGACAGACACAGATACGCAGTATTTT. As protein: CASGVTLTDTDTQYF.

A few counts support this clonotype. The V and J genes are TRBV18 and TRBJ1-2; 9 bases agree with TRBD1. The germline gives CDR1 KGHSH, CDR2 LQKENI. V lost 5 bases, J lost 0 bases, and 10 bases stayed unmatched. The CDR3 runs 17 residues. CDR3 nucleotides: TGTGCCAGCTCAACCGGGACAGGGCCCTCCGCTAACTATGGCTACACCTTC. Encoded protein: CASSTGTGPSANYGYTF.

This clonotype was observed a few times. The chain couples TRBV4-3 to TRBJ2-5; D is unresolved. The CDR3 runs 14 residues. V lost 3 bases and J lost 5, with 13 bases in between. Germline V CDR1 and CDR2: LGHNA, YSLEER. The CDR3 loop reads CASSQVVSPETQYF. In DNA form, the CDR3 reads TGCGCCAGCAGCCAGGTCGTCTCCCCGGAGACCCAGTACTTC.

The genes are TRBV9 and TRBJ1-1, with D perhaps TRBD1 (5 bases). The CDR3 spans 13 residues. Deletions cut 3 bases from V and 8 bases from J, with 14 bases between. CDR1 and CDR2 (germline): SGDLS, YYNGEE. Here the CDR3 DNA reads TGTGCCAGCAGCGCCGGTTCAGGGACCGAAGCTTTCTTT. This translates into CASSAGSGTEAFF. Filled out from reference TRBV9 and TRBJ1-1, the complete variable domain reads DSGVTQTPKHLITATGQRVTLRCSPRSGDLSVYWYQQSLDQGLQFLIQYYNGEERAKGNILERFSAQQFPDLHSELNLSSLELGDSALYFCASSAGSGTEAFFGQGTRLTVV.

The rearrangement uses TRBV11-2 and TRBJ1-2; 7 bases are shared with TRBD1. The CDR3 covers 17 residues. CDR1 and CDR2 from the germline V gene are SGHAT and FQNNGV. V gave up 5 bases and J gave up 0 bases; unmatched junction bases: 12. CDR3 residues: CASSGKQWTGANYGYTF. The CDR3 nucleotides read TGTGCCAGCAGCGGAAAGCAATGGACAGGAGCTAACTATGGCTACACCTTC.

The chain recombines TRBV11-2 with TRBJ2-7, with 10 bases lining up with TRBD2. The CDR3 has 16 amino acids. Germline values: CDR1 SGHAT, CDR2 FQNNGV. V gave up 5 bases and J gave up 3 bases; unmatched junction bases: 10. CDR3 DNA: TGTGCCAGCAGCCGTACAAGCGGGGGGGCTGTCTACGAGCAGTACGTC. As protein: CASSRTSGGAVYEQYV.

This clonotype was seen more than once but under ten times. This chain links TRBV7-6 with TRBJ2-2; 8 bases are a match to TRBD1. Per germline, CDR1 SGHVS and CDR2 FNYEAQ. The CDR3 runs to 16 residues. V dropped 5 bases and J dropped 1; count of bases not matched to a gene: 6. CDR3 coding DNA: TGTGCCAGCAGCAACCTGGACAGGGAGAACACCGGGGAGCTGTTTTTT. Translation: CASSNLDRENTGELFF.